These 9 T cell receptor beta chains came from one sample sequenced in a study of neoadjuvant anti-PD-1 for oral cavity cancer. Here immunoSEQ multiplex PCR was the method, and the copy in TCRdb shows in-frame clones only, minus some. This table holds just under 70,000 clones, around 83% found once. Stated time point: after neoadjuvant nivolumab, at surgical resection. The material sequenced was PBMCs, taken after nivolumab (anti-PD-1) treatment. These receptors all stem from a person between 40 and 85 years old with oral cavity squamous cell carcinoma.

This chain uses TRBV9 with TRBJ1-2, with D hard to call. Germline CDR1 reads SGDLS; CDR2 reads YYNGEE. This CDR3 region has 14 residues. Trimming removed 0 bases from V and 4 bases from J, with 10 bases in between. CDR3 sequence: CASSVADFGYGYTF. The DNA of the CDR3 is TGTGCCAGCAGCGTAGCTGACTTCGGCTATGGCTACACCTTC.

The count of this clone is one. The chain is built from TRBV11-2 and TRBJ2-7; the D is unclear. The CDR3 sequence is 15 residues long. Germline values: CDR1 SGHAT, CDR2 FQNNGV. V was cut by 1 base and J by 3 bases, with 13 bases left in between. CDR3 nucleotide sequence: TGTGCCAGCAGCTTAGGACTGGGCTCCTACTACGAGCAGTACTTC. This codes for CASSLGLGSYYEQYF.

The chain combines TRBV27 with TRBJ1-1, with 9 bases that match TRBD1. The V gene's germline CDR1 is MNHEY and CDR2 SMNVEV (reference sequence). Trimming cost V 8 bases and J 5 bases; bases outside gene matches: 9. The CDR3 is 14 residues long. CDR3 sequence (DNA): TGTGCCAGCTATACCCCGGGACAGGGAACTGAAGCTTTCTTT. It codes for CASYTPGQGTEAFF.

This clone was picked up one time. The CDR3 nucleotides read TGTGCCTGGTTGGGACAGAGCAAAGAGACCCAGTACTTC. Protein: CAWLGQSKETQYF. The chain joins TRBV30 to TRBJ2-5; 7 bases line up with TRBD1. The V and J ends lost 5 bases and 3 bases, in that order; junction bases with no gene match: 6. Per the germline V gene, CDR1 is GTSNPN and CDR2 is SVGIG (reference sequence). The CDR3 sequence is 13 residues long.

This chain links TRBV28 with TRBJ1-5; TRBD1 is a possible D gene (5 bases). The CDR3 runs to 18 residues. The germline V and J ends were trimmed by 1 base and 5 bases, with 21 bases remaining between them. CDR1 and CDR2 (germline): MDHEN, SYDVKM. The CDR3 loop reads CASSLSQGLGSLDQPQHF. The CDR3 DNA is TGTGCCAGCAGTTTATCGCAGGGATTGGGGTCATTGGATCAGCCCCAGCATTTT.

V is TRBV9 and J is TRBJ1-1; a possible D gene is TRBD1 (5 bases). The CDR3 is 14 residues long. V was clipped by 7 bases and J by 1 base, with 14 bases between them. Germline CDR1 SGDLS, CDR2 YYNGEE. The CDR3 nucleotides read TGTGCCAGCGGGCCTGGGGCGGCGAACACTGAAGCTTTCTTT. It yields the protein CASGPGAANTEAFF.

In DNA form, the CDR3 reads TGCAGCGTTGGGACTTCGACTAGCCCGGGTGAGCAGTTCTTC. This sequence encodes CSVGTSTSPGEQFF. The rearrangement links TRBV29-1 to TRBJ2-1, with 7 bases lining up with TRBD2. Trimming cost V 4 bases and J 9 bases; bases outside gene matches: 12. Germline V gene lookup returns CDR1 SQVTM and CDR2 ANQGSEA. The CDR3 totals 14 residues.

This clone was seen a single time. This chain's CDR3 is CATGRDSSTVGQPQHF. CDR3 sequence (DNA): TGTGCCACTGGCCGGGACAGCTCTACGGTCGGTCAGCCCCAGCATTTT. This rearrangement joins TRBV19 to TRBJ1-5; 7 bases agree with TRBD1. Losses at the gene ends were 10 bases for V and 6 bases for J; bases not matched to a gene: 18. The CDR3 sequence is 16 residues long. From germline, CDR1 is LNHDA and CDR2 SQIVND (reference sequence).

The chain employs TRBV14 and TRBJ2-7, with a weak D call TRBD2 (6 bases). The germline V gene has CDR1 SGHDN and CDR2 FVKESK. CDR3 size: 14 residues. Trimming removed 6 bases at V and 3 bases at J, with 15 bases between. CDR3 nucleotides: TGTGCCAGCAGTGAACTGGGACTGGTCTACGAGCAGTACTTC. It translates to CASSELGLVYEQYF.